Included here is one TCR beta chain sequence, with context. Its target is unknown. The source of the sample is a study of cytomegalovirus exposure and HLA in healthy donors. With 60 Vbeta and 13 Jbeta primers, the PCR was carried out. The data were produced by immunoSEQ multiplex PCR, yet TCRdb's version contains in-frame clones alone and is incomplete. The sample includes fewer than 110,000 clones, around 67% seen only once; the top ten take 12% to 15%. Every donor was a healthy person donating bone marrow. Findings and caveats of the study: Previously analyzed data showed that most TCR beta V segments were productive at a frequency of about 87% or about 30%. 150 or so TCR beta chains were listed as cytomegalovirus-associated.

This clonotype originated in a woman aged 40 to 50 in good health and CMV-seropositive. The sample taken for sequencing was PBMCs.

The CDR3 sequence is CASRRQGGANTGELFF. The CDR3 DNA reads TGTGCCAGCAGGCGACAGGGGGGAGCGAACACCGGGGAGCTGTTTTTT. The chain links TRBV2 to TRBJ2-2, with 9 bases fitting TRBD1. V dropped 6 bases and J dropped 0; count of bases not matched to a gene: 5. The CDR3 runs to 16 residues. Germline lookup yields CDR1 SNHLY and CDR2 FYNNEI.